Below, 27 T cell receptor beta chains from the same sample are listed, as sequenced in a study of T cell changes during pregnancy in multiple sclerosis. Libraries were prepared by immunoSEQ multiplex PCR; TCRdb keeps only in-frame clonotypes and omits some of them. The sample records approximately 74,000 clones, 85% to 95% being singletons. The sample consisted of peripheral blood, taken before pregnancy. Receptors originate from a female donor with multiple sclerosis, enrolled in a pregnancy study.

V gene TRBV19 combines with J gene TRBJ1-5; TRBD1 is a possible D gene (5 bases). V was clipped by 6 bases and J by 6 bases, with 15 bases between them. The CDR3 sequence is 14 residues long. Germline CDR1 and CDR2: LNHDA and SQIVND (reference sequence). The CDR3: CASSTLGQSQPQHF. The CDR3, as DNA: TGTGCCAGTAGCACCCTCGGACAAAGTCAGCCCCAGCATTTT. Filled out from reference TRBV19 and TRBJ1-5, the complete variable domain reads DGGITQSPKYLFRKEGQNVTLSCEQNLNHDAMYWYRQDPGQGLRLIYYSQIVNDFQKGDIAEGYSVSREKKESFPLTVTSAQKNPTAFYLCASSTLGQSQPQHFGDGTRLSIL.

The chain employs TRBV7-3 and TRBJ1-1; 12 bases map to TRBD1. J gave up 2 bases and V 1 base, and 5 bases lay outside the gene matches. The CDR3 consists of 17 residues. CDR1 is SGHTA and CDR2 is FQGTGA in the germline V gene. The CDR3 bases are TGTGCCAGCAGCTTAATTGGGACAGGGGGCCTTAACACTGAAGCTTTCTTT. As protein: CASSLIGTGGLNTEAFF.

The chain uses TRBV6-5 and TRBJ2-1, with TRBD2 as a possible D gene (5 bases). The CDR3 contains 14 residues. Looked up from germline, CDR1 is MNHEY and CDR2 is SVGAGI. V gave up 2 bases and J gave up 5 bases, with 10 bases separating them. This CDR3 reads CASSYPPGNNEQFF. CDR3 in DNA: TGTGCCAGCAGTTACCCCCCGGGAAACAATGAGCAGTTCTTC.

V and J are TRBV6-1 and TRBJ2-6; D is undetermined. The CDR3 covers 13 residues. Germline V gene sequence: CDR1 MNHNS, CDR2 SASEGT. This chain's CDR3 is CVSRSSGANVLTF. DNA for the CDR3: TGTGTGTCGCGGTCGTCTGGGGCCAACGTCCTGACTTTC.

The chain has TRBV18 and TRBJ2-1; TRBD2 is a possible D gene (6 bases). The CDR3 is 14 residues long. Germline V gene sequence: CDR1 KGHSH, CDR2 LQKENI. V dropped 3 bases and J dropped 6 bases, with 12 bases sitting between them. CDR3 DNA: TGTGCCAGCTCACCTCAACCCGGGGGCAATGAGCAGTTCTTC. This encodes CASSPQPGGNEQFF.

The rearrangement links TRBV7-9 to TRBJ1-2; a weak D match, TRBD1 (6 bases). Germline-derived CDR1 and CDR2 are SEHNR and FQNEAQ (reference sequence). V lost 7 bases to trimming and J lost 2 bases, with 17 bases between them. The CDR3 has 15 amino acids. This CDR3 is CASIRTPGANYGYTF. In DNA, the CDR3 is TGTGCCAGCATCCGTACGCCAGGGGCCAACTATGGCTACACCTTC. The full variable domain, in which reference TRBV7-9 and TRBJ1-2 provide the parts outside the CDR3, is DTGVSQNPRHKITKRGQNVTFRCDPISEHNRLYWYRQTLGQGPEFLTYFQNEAQLEKSRLLSDRFSAERPKGSFSTLEIQRTEQGDSAMYLCASIRTPGANYGYTFGSGTRLTVV.

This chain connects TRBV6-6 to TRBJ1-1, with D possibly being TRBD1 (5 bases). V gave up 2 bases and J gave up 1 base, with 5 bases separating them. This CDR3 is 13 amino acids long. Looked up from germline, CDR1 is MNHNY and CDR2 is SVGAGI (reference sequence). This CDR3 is CASSYGQNTEAFF. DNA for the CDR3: TGTGCCAGCAGTTACGGACAGAACACTGAAGCTTTCTTT.

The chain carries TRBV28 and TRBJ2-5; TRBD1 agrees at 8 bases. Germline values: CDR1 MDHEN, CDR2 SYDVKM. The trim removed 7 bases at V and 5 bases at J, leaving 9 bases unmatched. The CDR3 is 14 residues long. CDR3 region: CASNLQGGRETQYF. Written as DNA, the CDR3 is TGTGCCAGCAATCTACAGGGGGGTAGGGAGACCCAGTACTTC.

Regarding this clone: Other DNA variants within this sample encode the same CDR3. The CDR3 reads CSVGTGGPYEQYF. CDR3 nucleotides: TGCAGCGTTGGGACGGGAGGGCCCTACGAGCAGTACTTC. This chain joins TRBV29-1 and TRBJ2-7; 8 positions match TRBD2. CDR1 and CDR2 (germline): SQVTM, ANQGSEA. Trimming removed 4 bases from V and 2 bases from J; junction bases left unmatched: 4. The CDR3 has 13 residues.

The CDR3 DNA follows: TGTGCCAGCAGCCAGGTTTGGTCTAGCGAGCACGAGCAGTACTTC. It codes for CASSQVWSSEHEQYF. This sequence joins TRBV16 and TRBJ2-7, with TRBD2 as a possible D gene (6 bases). Trimming shortened V by 3 bases and J by 5 bases, and 17 bases separated the two germline ends. CDR3 length: 15 residues. CDR1 and CDR2 from the germline V gene are KGHSY and FQNENV.

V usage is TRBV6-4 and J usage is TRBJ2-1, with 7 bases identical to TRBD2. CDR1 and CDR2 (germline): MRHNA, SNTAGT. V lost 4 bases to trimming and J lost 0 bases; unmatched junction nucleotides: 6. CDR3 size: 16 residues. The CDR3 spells CASSVLAASSYNEQFF. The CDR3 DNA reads TGTGCCAGCAGTGTCCTAGCGGCTAGCTCCTACAATGAGCAGTTCTTC.

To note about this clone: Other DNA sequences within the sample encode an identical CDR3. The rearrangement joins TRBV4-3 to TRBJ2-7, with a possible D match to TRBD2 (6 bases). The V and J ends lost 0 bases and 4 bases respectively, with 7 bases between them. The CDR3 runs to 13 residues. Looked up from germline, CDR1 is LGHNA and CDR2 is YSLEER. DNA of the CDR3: TGCGCCAGCAGCCAAGATCGGGGGTACGAGCAGTACTTC. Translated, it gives CASSQDRGYEQYF.

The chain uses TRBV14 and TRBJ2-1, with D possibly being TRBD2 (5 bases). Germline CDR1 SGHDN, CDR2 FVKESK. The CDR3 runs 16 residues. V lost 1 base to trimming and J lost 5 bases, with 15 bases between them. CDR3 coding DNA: TGTGCCAGCAGCCAAGTTATGAGCGGAGTCAACAATGAGCAGTTCTTC. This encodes CASSQVMSGVNNEQFF.

CDR3 bases: TGTGCCAGCAGCTTAAGGACTAGCGGGAGGGCGGATACGCAGTATTTT. Translated, it gives CASSLRTSGRADTQYF. The rearrangement links TRBV11-2 to TRBJ2-3; 15 nucleotides agree with TRBD2. This CDR3 is 16 amino acids long. V lost 2 bases, J lost 6 bases, and 3 bases stayed unmatched. Germline values: CDR1 SGHAT, CDR2 FQNNGV.

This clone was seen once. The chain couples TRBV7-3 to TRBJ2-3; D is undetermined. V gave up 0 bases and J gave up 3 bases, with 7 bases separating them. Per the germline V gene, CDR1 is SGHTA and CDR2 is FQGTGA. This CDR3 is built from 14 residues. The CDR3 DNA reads TGTGCCAGCAGCTTAACCCCCTTAACAGATACGCAGTATTTT. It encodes CASSLTPLTDTQYF.

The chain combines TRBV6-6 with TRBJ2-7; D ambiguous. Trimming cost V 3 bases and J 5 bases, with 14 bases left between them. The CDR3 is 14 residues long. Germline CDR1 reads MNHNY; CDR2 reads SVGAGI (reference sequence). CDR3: CASSYLTRVHEQYF. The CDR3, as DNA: TGTGCCAGCAGTTATCTGACTCGGGTCCACGAGCAGTACTTC.

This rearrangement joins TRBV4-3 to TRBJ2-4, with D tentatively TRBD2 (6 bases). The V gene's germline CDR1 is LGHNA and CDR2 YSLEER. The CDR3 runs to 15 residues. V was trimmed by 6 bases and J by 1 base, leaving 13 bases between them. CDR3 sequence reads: CASSPSGAAKNIQYF. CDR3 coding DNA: TGCGCCAGCAGTCCGTCGGGAGCGGCCAAAAACATTCAGTACTTC.

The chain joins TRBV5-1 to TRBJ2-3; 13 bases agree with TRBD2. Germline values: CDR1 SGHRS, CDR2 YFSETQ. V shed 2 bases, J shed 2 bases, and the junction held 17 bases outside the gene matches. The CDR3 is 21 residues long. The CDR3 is CASSLQPKRPGLAGSTDTQYF. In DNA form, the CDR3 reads TGCGCCAGCAGCTTACAACCAAAACGTCCGGGACTAGCGGGATCCACAGATACGCAGTATTTT.

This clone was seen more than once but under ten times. The CDR3 reads CASSGLAGAAETQYF. The CDR3 coding sequence is TGTGCCAGCAGCGGACTAGCGGGAGCGGCAGAGACCCAGTACTTC. The rearrangement joins TRBV6-6 to TRBJ2-5; TRBD2 matches at 13 bases. Germline-derived CDR1 and CDR2 are MNHNY and SVGAGI (reference sequence). J gave up 4 bases and V 6 bases, and 5 bases lay outside the gene matches. CDR3 length: 15 residues.

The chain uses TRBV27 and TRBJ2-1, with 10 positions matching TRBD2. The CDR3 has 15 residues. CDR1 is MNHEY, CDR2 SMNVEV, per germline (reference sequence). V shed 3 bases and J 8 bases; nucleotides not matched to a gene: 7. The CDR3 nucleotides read TGTGCCAGCAGTTTTGGGCTAGCGGGAGTCCATGAGCAGTTCTTC. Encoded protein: CASSFGLAGVHEQFF.

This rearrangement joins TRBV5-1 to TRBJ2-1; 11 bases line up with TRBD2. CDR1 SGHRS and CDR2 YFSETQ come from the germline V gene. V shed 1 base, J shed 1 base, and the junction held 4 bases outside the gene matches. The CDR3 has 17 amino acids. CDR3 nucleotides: TGCGCCAGCAGCTTGATGACTAGCGGGATTTCCTACAATGAGCAGTTCTTC. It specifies CASSLMTSGISYNEQFF.

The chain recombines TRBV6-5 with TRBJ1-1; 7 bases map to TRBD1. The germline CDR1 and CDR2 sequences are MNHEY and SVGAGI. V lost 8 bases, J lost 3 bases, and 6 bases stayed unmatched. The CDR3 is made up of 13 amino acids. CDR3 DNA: TGTGCCAGCCTCAGGGGGTGGGACACTGAAGCTTTCTTT. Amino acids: CASLRGWDTEAFF.

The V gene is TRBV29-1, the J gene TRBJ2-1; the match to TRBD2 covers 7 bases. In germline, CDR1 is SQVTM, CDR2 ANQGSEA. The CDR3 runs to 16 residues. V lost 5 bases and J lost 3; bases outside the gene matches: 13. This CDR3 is CSVKSRAGTNYNEQFF. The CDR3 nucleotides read TGCAGCGTTAAGAGCCGAGCCGGGACTAACTACAATGAGCAGTTCTTC.

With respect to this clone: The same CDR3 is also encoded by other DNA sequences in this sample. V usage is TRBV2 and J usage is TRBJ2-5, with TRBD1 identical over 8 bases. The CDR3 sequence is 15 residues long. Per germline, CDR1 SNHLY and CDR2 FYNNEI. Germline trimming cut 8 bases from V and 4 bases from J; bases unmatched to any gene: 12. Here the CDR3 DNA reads TGTGCCAGCCCAACAGACAGGGGTCGGCGAGAGACCCAGTACTTC. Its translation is CASPTDRGRRETQYF.

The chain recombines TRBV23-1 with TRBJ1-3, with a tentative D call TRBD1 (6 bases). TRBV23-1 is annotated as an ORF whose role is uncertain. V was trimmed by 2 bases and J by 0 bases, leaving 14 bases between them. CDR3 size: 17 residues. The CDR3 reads CASSQIGQPPSGNTIYF. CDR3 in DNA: TGCGCCAGCAGTCAAATCGGACAGCCTCCCTCTGGAAACACCATATATTTT.

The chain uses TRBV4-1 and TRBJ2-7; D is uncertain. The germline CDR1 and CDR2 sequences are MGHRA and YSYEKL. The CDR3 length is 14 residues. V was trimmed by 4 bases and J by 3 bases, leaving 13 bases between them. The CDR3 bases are TGCGCCAGCAGCCCTACCGACACCGACTACGAGCAGTACTTC. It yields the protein CASSPTDTDYEQYF.

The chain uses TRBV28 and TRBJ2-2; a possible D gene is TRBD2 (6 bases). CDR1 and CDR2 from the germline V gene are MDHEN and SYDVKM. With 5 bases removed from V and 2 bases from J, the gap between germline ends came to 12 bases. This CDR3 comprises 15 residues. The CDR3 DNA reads TGTGCCAGCAGTCGCAGCGGGTCCAACACCGGGGAGCTGTTTTTT. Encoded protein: CASSRSGSNTGELFF. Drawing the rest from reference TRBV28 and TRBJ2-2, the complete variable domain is DVKVTQSSRYLVKRTGEKVFLECVQDMDHENMFWYRQDPGLGLRLIYFSYDVKMKEKGDIPEGYSVSREKKERFSLILESASTNQTSMYLCASSRSGSNTGELFFGEGSRLTVL.